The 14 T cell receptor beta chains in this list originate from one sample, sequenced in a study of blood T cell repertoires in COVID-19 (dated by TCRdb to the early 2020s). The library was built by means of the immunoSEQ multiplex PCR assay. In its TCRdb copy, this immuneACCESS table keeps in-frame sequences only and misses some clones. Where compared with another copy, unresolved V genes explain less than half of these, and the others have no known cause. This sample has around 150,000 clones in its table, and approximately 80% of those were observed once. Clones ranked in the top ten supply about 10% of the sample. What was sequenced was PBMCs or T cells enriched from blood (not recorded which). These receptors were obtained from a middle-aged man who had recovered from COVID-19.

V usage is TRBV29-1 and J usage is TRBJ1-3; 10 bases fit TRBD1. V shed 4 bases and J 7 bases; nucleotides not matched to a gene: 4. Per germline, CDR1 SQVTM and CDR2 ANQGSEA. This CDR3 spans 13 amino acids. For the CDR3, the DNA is TGCAGCGTTGCGGGACAGGGGAAGAACACCATATATTTT. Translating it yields CSVAGQGKNTIYF.

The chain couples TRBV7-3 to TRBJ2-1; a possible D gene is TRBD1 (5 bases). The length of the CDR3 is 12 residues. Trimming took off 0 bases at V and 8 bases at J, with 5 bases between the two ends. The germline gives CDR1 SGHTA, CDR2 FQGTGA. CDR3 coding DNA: TGTGCCAGCAGCTTAACAGGGGATGAGCAGTTCTTC. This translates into CASSLTGDEQFF.

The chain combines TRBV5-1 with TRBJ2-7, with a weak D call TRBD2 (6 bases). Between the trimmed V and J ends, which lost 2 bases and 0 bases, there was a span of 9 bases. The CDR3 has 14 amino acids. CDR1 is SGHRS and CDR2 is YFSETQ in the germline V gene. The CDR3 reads CASSFWGDSYEQYF. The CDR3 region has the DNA TGCGCCAGCAGCTTCTGGGGGGACTCCTACGAGCAGTACTTC.

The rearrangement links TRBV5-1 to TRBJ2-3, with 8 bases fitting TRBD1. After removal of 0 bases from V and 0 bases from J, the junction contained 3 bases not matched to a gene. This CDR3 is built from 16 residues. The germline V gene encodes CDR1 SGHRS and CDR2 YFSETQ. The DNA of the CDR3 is TGCGCCAGCAGCTTGGGGACAGGGTATAGCACAGATACGCAGTATTTT. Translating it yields CASSLGTGYSTDTQYF.

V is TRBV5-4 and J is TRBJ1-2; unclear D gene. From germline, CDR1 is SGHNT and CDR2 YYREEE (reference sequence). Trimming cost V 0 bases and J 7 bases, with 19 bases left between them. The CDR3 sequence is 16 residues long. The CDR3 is CASSLEGLGSYSGYTF. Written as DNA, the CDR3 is TGTGCCAGCAGCTTGGAGGGTCTGGGGAGTTATAGTGGCTACACCTTC.

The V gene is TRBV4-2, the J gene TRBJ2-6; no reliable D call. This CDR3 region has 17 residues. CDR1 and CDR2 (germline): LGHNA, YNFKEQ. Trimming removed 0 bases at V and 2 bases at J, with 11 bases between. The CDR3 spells CASSQDPVIAGANVLTF. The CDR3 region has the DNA TGTGCCAGCAGCCAAGACCCGGTGATTGCTGGGGCCAACGTCCTGACTTTC.

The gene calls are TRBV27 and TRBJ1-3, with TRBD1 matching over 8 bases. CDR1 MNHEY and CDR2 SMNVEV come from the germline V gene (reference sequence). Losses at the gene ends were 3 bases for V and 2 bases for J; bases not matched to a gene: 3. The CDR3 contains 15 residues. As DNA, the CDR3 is TGTGCCAGCAGTTTGGGACAGGCTGCTGGAAACACCATATATTTT. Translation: CASSLGQAAGNTIYF.

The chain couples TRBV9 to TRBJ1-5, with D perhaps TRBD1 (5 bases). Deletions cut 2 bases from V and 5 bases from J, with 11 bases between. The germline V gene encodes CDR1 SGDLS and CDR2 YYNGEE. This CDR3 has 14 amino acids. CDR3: CASSVGGSHQPQHF. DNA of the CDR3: TGTGCCAGCAGCGTGGGGGGATCCCATCAGCCCCAGCATTTT.

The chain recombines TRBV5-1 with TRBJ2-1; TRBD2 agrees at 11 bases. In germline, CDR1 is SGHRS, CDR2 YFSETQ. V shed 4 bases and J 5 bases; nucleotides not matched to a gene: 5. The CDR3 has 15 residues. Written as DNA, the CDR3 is TGCGCCAGCAGCCAGACTAGCGGGGTAAACAATGAGCAGTTCTTC. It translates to CASSQTSGVNNEQFF.

For the CDR3, the DNA is TGTGCCAGCAGTGAAGCGGCAGGGATCGTAGGGACCCAGTACTTC. Translation gives CASSEAAGIVGTQYF. V is TRBV2 and J is TRBJ2-5, with D perhaps matching TRBD1 (5 bases). The CDR3 contains 15 residues. CDR1 SNHLY and CDR2 FYNNEI come from the germline V gene. Deletions cut 0 bases from V and 7 bases from J, with 15 bases between.

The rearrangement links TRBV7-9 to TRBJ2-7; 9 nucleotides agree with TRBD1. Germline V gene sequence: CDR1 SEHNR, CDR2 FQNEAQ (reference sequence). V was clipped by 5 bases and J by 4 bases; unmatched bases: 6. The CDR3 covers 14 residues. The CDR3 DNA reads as TGTGCCAGCAGCCCCGGGACAGGGTCGTACGAGCAGTACTTC. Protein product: CASSPGTGSYEQYF.

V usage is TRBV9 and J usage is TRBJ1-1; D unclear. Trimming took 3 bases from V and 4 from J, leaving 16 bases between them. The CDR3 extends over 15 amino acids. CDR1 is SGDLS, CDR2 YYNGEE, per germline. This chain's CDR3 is CASSGASGRSTEAFF. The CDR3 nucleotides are TGTGCCAGCAGCGGGGCCTCCGGGAGGAGCACTGAAGCTTTCTTT.

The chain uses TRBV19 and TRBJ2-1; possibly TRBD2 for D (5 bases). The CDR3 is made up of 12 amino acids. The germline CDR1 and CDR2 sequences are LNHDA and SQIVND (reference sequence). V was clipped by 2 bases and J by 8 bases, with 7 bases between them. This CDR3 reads CASSITGYEQFF. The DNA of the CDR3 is TGTGCCAGTAGTATAACGGGGTATGAGCAGTTCTTC.

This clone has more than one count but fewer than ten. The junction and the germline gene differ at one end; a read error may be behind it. The CDR3 sequence is CASSSHRDTSLWSPEIHGF. In nucleotides, the CDR3 is TGTGCCAGCAGCTCGCACCGGGACACGAGTCTCTGGAGTCCTGAAATCCACGGGTTT. The V and J genes are TRBV7-9 and TRBJ1-3, with D possibly being TRBD1 (6 bases). Germline V lookup: CDR1 SEHNR, CDR2 FQNEAQ (reference sequence). The CDR3 spans 19 residues.